This TCR beta chain was identified in a study of shared clonotypes between healthy human individuals. For the study at large: Ranging from 18 to 49 in age, donors were a couple of women and a few men.

Donors had no recently reported acute infections or vaccinations and were HIV-negative. Negatively enriched CD4+ T cells were divided by CD45RA into naive and memory. Here immunoSEQ multiplex PCR was the method, and the copy in TCRdb shows in-frame clones only, minus some. The table lists around 2,000,000 clones, 85% to 95% of them singletons. Findings and limits, study-wide: Clonotype sharing among the donors was expected to vary with sequencing depth.

To note about this clone: Its matching antigen is unknown.

The V gene end was trimmed by 0 bases and the J gene end by 4 bases; junction bases not matched to a gene: 11. CDR1 SGHRS and CDR2 YFSETQ come from the germline V gene. The CDR3 has 17 amino acids. Sequencing input: naive CD4+ T cells sorted from blood. Subset given: CD45RA+ positively selected. The receptor was derived from a man between 18 and 29 years old in good health. This sequence joins TRBV5-1 and TRBJ2-5; the match to TRBD2 covers 8 bases. The CDR3, as DNA: TGCGCCAGCAGCTTGGACGGGAGGGCCGTAGTAAGAGAGACCCAGTACTTC. It is translated as CASSLDGRAVVRETQYF.